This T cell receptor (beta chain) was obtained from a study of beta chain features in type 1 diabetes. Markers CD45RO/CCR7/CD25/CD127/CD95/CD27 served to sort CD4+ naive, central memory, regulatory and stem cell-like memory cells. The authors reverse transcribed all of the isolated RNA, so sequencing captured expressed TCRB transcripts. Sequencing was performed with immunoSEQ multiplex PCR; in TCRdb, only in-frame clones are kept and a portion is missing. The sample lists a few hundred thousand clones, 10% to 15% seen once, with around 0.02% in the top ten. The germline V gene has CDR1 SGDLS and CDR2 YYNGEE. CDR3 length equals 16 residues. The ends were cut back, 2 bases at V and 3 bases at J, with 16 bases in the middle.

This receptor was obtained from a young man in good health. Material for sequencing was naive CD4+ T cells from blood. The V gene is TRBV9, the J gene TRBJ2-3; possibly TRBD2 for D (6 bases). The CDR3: CASSVWAGRGTDTQYF. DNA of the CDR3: TGTGCCAGCAGCGTTTGGGCGGGACGAGGTACAGATACGCAGTATTTT. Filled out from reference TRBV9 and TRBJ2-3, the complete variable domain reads DSGVTQTPKHLITATGQRVTLRCSPRSGDLSVYWYQQSLDQGLQFLIQYYNGEERAKGNILERFSAQQFPDLHSELNLSSLELGDSALYFCASSVWAGRGTDTQYFGPGTRLTVL.